These 28 T cell receptor beta chains originate from one sample sequenced in a study of blood T cell repertoires in COVID-19. Here immunoSEQ multiplex PCR was the method, and the copy in TCRdb shows in-frame clones only, minus some. Of 95,000 to 110,000 clones detected, about four fifths appear once; the ten largest clones hold 12%. The sample taken for sequencing was peripheral blood. These receptors were collected from a human donor in a cohort sampled during active COVID-19.

This clone is a singleton in its sample. J is TRBJ1-1 and V is TRBV2; 9 nucleotides line up with TRBD1. The CDR3 has 16 residues. Germline V gives CDR1 SNHLY, CDR2 FYNNEI. V lost 6 bases and J lost 4; bases outside the gene matches: 12. CDR3 amino acids: CASRGQGGEVGTEAFF. The CDR3 nucleotides are TGTGCCAGCAGGGGACAGGGAGGGGAAGTGGGCACTGAAGCTTTCTTT.

This clone appeared a single time. The chain has TRBV10-2 and TRBJ2-7; D is possibly TRBD2 (6 bases). The CDR3 length is 14 residues. Trimming left V 9 bases short and J 0 bases short, with 15 bases between. Germline V CDR1 and CDR2: WSHSY, SAAADI. CDR3 amino acids: CASSIGGFSYEQYF. The CDR3 DNA follows: TGCGCCAGTTCTATCGGAGGGTTCTCCTACGAGCAGTACTTC.

The V call is TRBV2, the J call TRBJ1-5; 8 nucleotides match TRBD1. The CDR3 extends over 18 amino acids. Germline CDR1 reads SNHLY; CDR2 reads FYNNEI. Unmatched junction bases numbered 14, after V lost 6 bases and J lost 1 base. CDR3 protein: CASRATQGGFLSNQPQHF. CDR3 bases: TGTGCCAGCAGGGCTACACAGGGGGGGTTTTTAAGCAATCAGCCCCAGCATTTT.

Points on this clone: One junction end does not reproduce the germline sequence, and a read error may be involved. The rearrangement uses TRBV4-2 and TRBJ2-3; the match to TRBD2 covers 11 bases. CDR1 and CDR2 from the germline V gene are LGHNA and YNFKEQ. The CDR3 runs to 13 residues. CDR3 residues: CASSQDTSGGPVF. The CDR3 bases are TGTGCCAGCAGCCAAGACACTAGCGGGGGCCCGGTTTTT.

The J gene is TRBJ1-1, the V gene TRBV5-1; weak D call: TRBD1 (5 bases). Trimming shortened V by 4 bases and J by 0 bases, and 13 bases separated the two germline ends. CDR3 length: 15 residues. Germline V CDR1 and CDR2: SGHRS, YFSETQ. DNA for the CDR3: TGCGCCAGCAGCGGGGAACCGACAGTGAACACTGAAGCTTTCTTT. Residues: CASSGEPTVNTEAFF.

The chain has TRBV10-3 and TRBJ1-1, with D perhaps matching TRBD1 (5 bases). The germline CDR1 and CDR2 sequences are ENHRY and SYGVKD. Deletions cut 6 bases from V and 1 base from J, with 9 bases between. The CDR3 totals 13 residues. As DNA, the CDR3 is TGTGCCATCAGGGGGACTGAGAACACTGAAGCTTTCTTT. The encoded protein is CAIRGTENTEAFF.

The J gene is TRBJ2-3, the V gene TRBV5-1; D possibly corresponds to TRBD2 (5 bases). The CDR3 covers 14 residues. V gave up 1 base and J gave up 6 bases, with 12 bases separating them. CDR1 SGHRS and CDR2 YFSETQ come from the germline V gene. This CDR3 reads CASSLRLARDTQYF. The CDR3 DNA follows: TGCGCCAGCAGCTTGAGGCTAGCAAGGGATACGCAGTATTTT.

V and J are TRBV6-6 and TRBJ2-5; 8 positions agree with TRBD2. From germline, CDR1 is MNHNY and CDR2 SVGAGI (reference sequence). V dropped 2 bases and J dropped 3; count of bases not matched to a gene: 2. This CDR3 region has 14 residues. The CDR3 DNA follows: TGTGCCAGCAGTTACAACGGGGGGGAAGAGACCCAGTACTTC. This codes for CASSYNGGEETQYF.

In this sample, this clone turned up once. CDR3 DNA: TGTGCCAGCAGCGCGACTCCGGGACACCGATCCTACGAGCAGTACTTC. Protein: CASSATPGHRSYEQYF. V is TRBV7-2 and J is TRBJ2-7; D might be TRBD1 (6 bases). The V end lost 5 bases, the J end lost 1 base, and 18 bases lay between the germline ends. The CDR3 extends over 16 amino acids. Germline CDR1 and CDR2: SGHTA and FQGNSA. The full variable domain, completed using reference TRBV7-2 and TRBJ2-7, is GAGVSQSPSNKVTEKGKDVELRCDPISGHTALYWYRQSLGQGLEFLIYFQGNSAPDKSGLPSDRFSAERTGGSVSTLTIQRTQQEDSAVYLCASSATPGHRSYEQYFGPGTRLTVT.

This sequence joins TRBV19 and TRBJ1-1; no firm D call. The V and J ends lost 7 bases and 0 bases respectively, with 9 bases between them. This CDR3 has 13 residues. CDR1 is LNHDA and CDR2 is SQIVND in the germline V gene (reference sequence). This CDR3 is CASNQALNTEAFF. The CDR3 DNA reads TGTGCCAGTAACCAGGCTTTGAACACTGAAGCTTTCTTT. The full variable domain, its missing parts supplied by reference TRBV19 and TRBJ1-1, is DGGITQSPKYLFRKEGQNVTLSCEQNLNHDAMYWYRQDPGQGLRLIYYSQIVNDFQKGDIAEGYSVSREKKESFPLTVTSAQKNPTAFYLCASNQALNTEAFFGQGTRLTVV.

This clone was counted only a few times. This chain connects TRBV5-1 to TRBJ1-3; TRBD1 matches 9 bases. The germline V gene has CDR1 SGHRS and CDR2 YFSETQ. The CDR3 totals 16 residues. J gave up 3 bases and V 2 bases, and 6 bases lay outside the gene matches. The CDR3, as DNA: TGCGCCAGCAGCTTCACCGGGACAGGGTATGGAAACACCATATATTTT. This codes for CASSFTGTGYGNTIYF.

The chain couples TRBV5-1 to TRBJ2-7; 13 bases agree with TRBD2. V shed 1 base and J 5 bases; nucleotides not matched to a gene: 6. The CDR3 extends over 16 amino acids. The V gene's germline CDR1 is SGHRS and CDR2 YFSETQ. For the CDR3, the DNA is TGCGCCAGCAGCTTGAGGACTAGCGGGGGATCCCACGAGCAGTACTTC. Translated, it gives CASSLRTSGGSHEQYF.

V usage is TRBV4-1 and J usage is TRBJ2-3; 7 bases agree with TRBD2. The CDR3 extends over 16 amino acids. Germline V gene data show CDR1 as MGHRA and CDR2 as YSYEKL. The V segment lost 1 base and the J segment 5 bases; nucleotides outside the gene matches: 9. This CDR3 reads CASSQVGGGTIDTQYF. The CDR3, as DNA: TGCGCCAGCAGCCAAGTTGGGGGGGGGACCATAGATACGCAGTATTTT.

This chain joins TRBV5-1 and TRBJ1-3; 9 bases are shared with TRBD1. Germline CDR1 SGHRS, CDR2 YFSETQ. The trim removed 4 bases at V and 2 bases at J, leaving 7 bases unmatched. The CDR3 contains 16 residues. CDR3: CASSVWDRATGNTIYF. For the CDR3, the DNA is TGCGCCAGCAGCGTCTGGGACAGGGCGACTGGAAACACCATATATTTT.

The chain has TRBV14 and TRBJ2-1, with D perhaps TRBD1 (6 bases). Germline-derived CDR1 and CDR2 are SGHDN and FVKESK. V was trimmed by 4 bases and J by 16 bases, leaving 17 bases between them. The length of the CDR3 is 12 residues. Here the CDR3 reads CASSPWTATLFF. DNA of the CDR3: TGTGCCAGCAGCCCATGGACAGCCACTCTCTTCTTC.

This chain uses TRBV2 with TRBJ1-1, with TRBD1 matching 7 bases. V was pared by 6 bases and J by 1 base, with 5 bases of the junction left unmatched. Looked up from germline, CDR1 is SNHLY and CDR2 is FYNNEI. The CDR3 has 14 amino acids. The CDR3 protein is CASSAQGRNTEAFF. In DNA form, the CDR3 reads TGTGCCAGCAGCGCACAGGGGAGGAACACTGAAGCTTTCTTT.

V usage is TRBV7-2 and J usage is TRBJ1-1; no firm D call. CDR1 and CDR2 from the germline V gene are SGHTA and FQGNSA. The CDR3 has 13 amino acids. The germline V and J ends were trimmed by 2 bases and 0 bases, with 4 bases remaining between them. The CDR3 region is CASSLHMNTEAFF. The DNA of the CDR3 is TGTGCCAGCAGCTTACACATGAACACTGAAGCTTTCTTT.

The V call is TRBV7-9, the J call TRBJ1-2; a possible D gene is TRBD1 (6 bases). Trimming removed 8 bases at V and 1 base at J, with 14 bases between. CDR1 and CDR2 from the germline V gene are SEHNR and FQNEAQ (reference sequence). The CDR3 runs to 14 residues. The CDR3 coding sequence is TGTGCCAGCGTTCCCACGGACAGTAACTATGGCTACACCTTC. It translates to CASVPTDSNYGYTF.

This clone has only one observation. The V and J genes are TRBV19 and TRBJ1-1, with 11 bases identical to TRBD1. There are 13 residues in the CDR3. V trimming: 5 bases; J trimming: 7 bases; junction bases outside the gene matches: 3. Germline V gives CDR1 LNHDA, CDR2 SQIVND (reference sequence). Here the CDR3 reads CASSGDRGGEAFF. CDR3 coding DNA: TGTGCCAGTAGTGGGGACAGGGGGGGTGAAGCTTTCTTT.

The V call is TRBV18, the J call TRBJ2-3; D uncertain. Germline V gene lookup returns CDR1 KGHSH and CDR2 LQKENI. Trimming removed 2 bases at V and 6 bases at J, with 9 bases between. The CDR3 consists of 13 residues. The CDR3 DNA reads TGTGCCAGCTCACCATTATCCGCGGATACGCAGTATTTT. This codes for CASSPLSADTQYF.

The chain combines TRBV5-1 with TRBJ1-1; TRBD1 might be the D (6 bases). The CDR3 is 15 amino acids. V was pared by 0 bases and J by 6 bases, with 15 bases between. Germline V gene lookup returns CDR1 SGHRS and CDR2 YFSETQ. As DNA, the CDR3 is TGCGCCAGCAGCTTGGGGACAGTCCCCTCTTCTGAAGCTTTCTTT. This translates into CASSLGTVPSSEAFF.

The J gene is TRBJ2-7, the V gene TRBV2; perhaps TRBD2 as D (6 bases). Germline CDR1 SNHLY, CDR2 FYNNEI. This CDR3 has 12 residues. V was clipped by 3 bases and J by 4 bases, with 7 bases between them. CDR3 amino acids: CASSEEGYEQYF. The CDR3, as DNA: TGTGCCAGCAGTGAGGAGGGATACGAGCAGTACTTC.

J is TRBJ1-2 and V is TRBV29-1; D perhaps matches TRBD1 (5 bases). The ends were cut back, 3 bases at V and 7 bases at J, with 6 bases in the middle. Germline values: CDR1 SQVTM, CDR2 ANQGSEA. The CDR3 is 10 amino acids. CDR3 nucleotides: TGCAGCGTTGACCAGGGTGGCTACACCTTC. Translating it yields CSVDQGGYTF.

The chain couples TRBV5-4 to TRBJ2-3; the D gene is possibly TRBD2 (6 bases). The CDR3 has 13 amino acids. The germline gives CDR1 SGHNT, CDR2 YYREEE (reference sequence). The ends were cut back, 4 bases at V and 3 bases at J, with 9 bases in the middle. The CDR3 is CASSVGLTDTQYF. CDR3 DNA: TGTGCCAGCAGCGTGGGACTTACAGATACGCAGTATTTT.

The table lists this clone with a few counts. The chain has TRBV6-5 and TRBJ1-5; D is possibly TRBD1 (6 bases). V was pared by 8 bases and J by 6 bases, with 14 bases between. This CDR3 comprises 13 residues. Germline assignment: CDR1 MNHEY and CDR2 SVGAGI. CDR3 region: CASEDSAVQPQHF. The DNA of the CDR3 is TGTGCCAGCGAGGACAGTGCCGTTCAGCCCCAGCATTTT.

As DNA, the CDR3 is TGTGCCAGCTCACCCCGACGAGGACTAGCGGGCTCCTACGAGCAGTACTTC. Amino acid sequence: CASSPRRGLAGSYEQYF. The genes are TRBV18 and TRBJ2-7; the match to TRBD2 covers 11 bases. Losses at the gene ends were 3 bases for V and 0 bases for J; bases not matched to a gene: 7. The CDR3 contains 17 residues. CDR1 KGHSH and CDR2 LQKENI come from the germline V gene.

The chain joins TRBV3-1 (or the pseudogene TRBV3-2) to TRBJ2-7, with D possibly matching TRBD2 (6 bases). Trimming pared 4 bases from V and 12 bases from J, leaving 22 bases between. Germline lookup yields CDR1 LGHDT and CDR2 YNNKEL (reference sequence). The CDR3 has 14 residues. The CDR3 DNA follows: TGTGCCAGCAGCCCGAAAGATAGGAGGGCAGGCTTGTACTTC. Its protein product is CASSPKDRRAGLYF.

The chain recombines TRBV11-3 with TRBJ1-1, with no clear D. V was shortened by 0 bases and J by 1 base, with 9 bases between the two germline ends. The CDR3 length is 15 residues. Germline values: CDR1 SGHNT, CDR2 YENEEA. The chain's CDR3 is CASSLEGRSNTEAFF. The CDR3 DNA is TGTGCCAGCAGCTTAGAAGGCAGGTCGAACACTGAAGCTTTCTTT.